Presented here are 12 T cell receptor beta chains from one specimen sequenced in a study of read filtering for tumor transcriptome and immune sequencing. Molecular barcoded adaptors covering alpha/delta and beta/gamma chains were used on approximately 400 ng RNA. TCRdb itself ran the reads through MiXCR, one entry per CDR3 protein. Among roughly 90,000 distinct CDR3 sequences, 20% to 25% were seen once, and the ten largest hold roughly 10%. The sequenced sample was a population of CD138-negative cells sorted from bone marrow. Source of these receptors: a donor at least 40 years old with multiple myeloma.

At least ten counts were recorded for this clonotype. The rearrangement uses TRBV2 and TRBJ2-2, with D perhaps being TRBD1 or TRBD2 (5 bases each). Looked up from germline, CDR1 is SNHLY and CDR2 is FYNNEI. Between the trimmed V and J ends, which lost 1 base and 13 bases, there was a span of 25 bases. This CDR3 is built from 17 residues. The CDR3 region has the DNA TGTGCCAGCAGTGAAGTTGTAATGGACTCACCCGGGACGGGGCTGTTTTTT. It translates to CASSEVVMDSPGTGLFF.

There are many counts of this clonotype. The V and J genes are TRBV2 and TRBJ2-7, with D perhaps TRBD2 (5 bases). Trimming left V 8 bases short and J 3 bases short, with 11 bases between. CDR3 length equals 12 residues. Germline V lookup: CDR1 SNHLY, CDR2 FYNNEI. The CDR3 here is CASSKEVYEQYF. The CDR3 region has the DNA TGTGCCAGCTCCAAGGAGGTCTACGAGCAGTACTTC.

This clonotype was counted many times. V usage is TRBV5-5 and J usage is TRBJ2-1, with 8 bases aligning to TRBD1. This CDR3 has 16 residues. Looked up from germline, CDR1 is SGHKS and CDR2 is YYEKEE (reference sequence). After removal of 6 bases from V and 0 bases from J, the junction contained 8 bases not matched to a gene. CDR3 DNA sequence: TGTGCCAGCACCGAGACAGGGGCTAGCTCCTACAATGAGCAGTTCTTC. It specifies CASTETGASSYNEQFF.

This clonotype came up many times. The chain has TRBV20-1 and TRBJ2-7; D is perhaps TRBD1 (5 bases). The CDR3 runs 14 residues. Trimming removed 3 bases from V and 4 bases from J, with 16 bases in between. Germline CDR1 reads DFQATT; CDR2 reads SNEGSKA (reference sequence). The CDR3 nucleotides are TGCAGTGCTAGTTCGTCAGGGAACTGGTACGAGCAGTACTTC. Encoded protein: CSASSSGNWYEQYF.

This clonotype came up many times. The chain uses TRBV7-9 and TRBJ2-4; D may be TRBD2 (5 bases). CDR3 length: 15 residues. Trimming cost V 2 bases and J 5 bases, with 13 bases left between them. Germline-derived CDR1 and CDR2 are SEHNR and FQNEAQ (reference sequence). The CDR3 sequence is CASSLMAGGENIQYF. CDR3 DNA: TGTGCCAGCAGCTTAATGGCCGGAGGAGAAAACATTCAGTACTTC.

With regard to this clonotype: Being one base from a much bigger clone, this may be a read error. This chain joins TRBV28 and TRBJ1-5; 7 nucleotides agree with TRBD1. The CDR3 is 14 residues long. Germline-derived CDR1 and CDR2 are MDHEN and SYDVKM. The CDR3 region is CASRGHGSNQPPHF. The CDR3 DNA reads as TGTGCCAGTAGGGGGCACGGGAGCAATCAGCCCCCGCATTTT.

The CDR3 loop is CSAGRSDNEKLFF. For the CDR3, the DNA is TGCAGCGCTGGGAGGTCAGATAATGAAAAACTGTTTTTT. V is TRBV29-1 and J is TRBJ1-4; no firm D call. The CDR3 totals 13 residues. V was shortened by 7 bases and J by 4 bases, with 13 bases between the two germline ends. Germline values: CDR1 SQVTM, CDR2 ANQGSEA. The complete variable domain, with remaining parts taken from reference TRBV29-1 and TRBJ1-4, reads SAVISQKPSRDICQRGTSLTIQCQVDSQVTMMFWYRQQPGQSLTLIATANQGSEATYESGFVIDKFPISRPNLTFSTLTVSNMSPEDSSIYLCSAGRSDNEKLFFGSGTQLSVL.

This clonotype has ten or more counts. This sequence joins TRBV14 and TRBJ2-7; D gene uncertain. The CDR3 is 13 residues long. CDR1 is SGHDN, CDR2 FVKESK, per germline. The V gene lost 4 bases and the J gene lost 0 bases, with 7 bases spanning the gap. CDR3 loop: CASSPDVSYEQYF. Written as DNA, the CDR3 is TGTGCCAGCAGCCCGGACGTCTCCTACGAGCAGTACTTC.

This rearrangement joins TRBV6-5 to TRBJ2-7, with D maybe TRBD2 (7 bases). This CDR3 has 17 residues. Germline loops: CDR1 MNHEY, CDR2 SVGAGI. Trimming shortened V by 4 bases and J by 5 bases, and 24 bases separated the two germline ends. The CDR3: CASSSLGEGGGYNEQYF. DNA of the CDR3: TGTGCCAGCAGTTCCCTGGGTGAAGGGGGGGGTTATAACGAGCAGTACTTC.

In regard to this clonotype: A clone one base away is much larger, so this may be a read error. The chain is built from TRBV2 and TRBJ2-2; D is unresolved. Looked up from germline, CDR1 is SNHLY and CDR2 is FYNNEI. The CDR3 contains 16 residues. In DNA, the CDR3 is TGTGCCAGCAGTGAAGCGCTTACAGTGAACACCCGGGAGCTGTTTTTT. This encodes CASSEALTVNTRELFF.

V and J are TRBV11-1 and TRBJ2-1, with TRBD2 matching over 9 bases. The CDR3 consists of 15 residues. After removal of 5 bases from V and 3 bases from J, the junction contained 5 bases not matched to a gene. Germline CDR1 and CDR2: SGHAT and FQDESV (reference sequence). CDR3 sequence: CASSETSGFYNEQFF. CDR3 DNA: TGTGCCAGCAGCGAAACTAGCGGGTTCTACAATGAGCAGTTCTTC.

This clonotype was recorded many times. The V call is TRBV6-2 or TRBV6-3, the J call TRBJ2-5; 9 positions match TRBD1. Germline V gene lookup returns CDR1 MNHEY and CDR2 SVGEGT. With 6 bases clipped from V and 1 base from J, the junction kept 9 bases outside the gene matches. This CDR3 region has 16 residues. The CDR3 loop is CASSPRWTGVQETQYF. The CDR3 DNA sequence: TGTGCCAGCAGCCCCCGATGGACAGGGGTCCAAGAGACCCAGTACTTC.